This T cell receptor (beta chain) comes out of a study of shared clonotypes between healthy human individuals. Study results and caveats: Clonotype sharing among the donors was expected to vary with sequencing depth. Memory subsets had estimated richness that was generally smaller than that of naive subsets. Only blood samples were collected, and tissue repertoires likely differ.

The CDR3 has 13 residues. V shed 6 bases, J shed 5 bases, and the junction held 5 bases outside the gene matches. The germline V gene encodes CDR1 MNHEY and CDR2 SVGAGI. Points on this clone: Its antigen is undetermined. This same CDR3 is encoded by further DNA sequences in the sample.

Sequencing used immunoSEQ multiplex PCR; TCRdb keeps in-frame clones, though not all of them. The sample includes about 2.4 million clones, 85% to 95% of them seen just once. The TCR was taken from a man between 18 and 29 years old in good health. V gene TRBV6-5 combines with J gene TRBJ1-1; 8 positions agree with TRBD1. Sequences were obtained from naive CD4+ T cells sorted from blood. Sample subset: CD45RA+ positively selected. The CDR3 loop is CASSRGRGTEAFF. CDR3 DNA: TGTGCCAGCAGCAGGGGGCGGGGAACTGAAGCTTTCTTT.